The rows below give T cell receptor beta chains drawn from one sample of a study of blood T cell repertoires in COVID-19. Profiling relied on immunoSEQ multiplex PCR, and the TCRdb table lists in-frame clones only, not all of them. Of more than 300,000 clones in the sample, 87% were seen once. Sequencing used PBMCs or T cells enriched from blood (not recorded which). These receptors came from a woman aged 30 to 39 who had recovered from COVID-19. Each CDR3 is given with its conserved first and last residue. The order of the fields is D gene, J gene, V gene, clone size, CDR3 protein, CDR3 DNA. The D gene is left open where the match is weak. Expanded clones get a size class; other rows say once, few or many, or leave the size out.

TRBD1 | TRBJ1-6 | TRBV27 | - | CASSPQGLGNSPLHF | TGTGCCAGCAGTCCACAGGGGTTGGGTAATTCACCCCTCCACTTT
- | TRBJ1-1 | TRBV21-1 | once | CASTTHRQFPGTEAFF | TGTGCCAGCACCACTCATCGACAGTTCCCTGGGACTGAAGCTTTCTTT
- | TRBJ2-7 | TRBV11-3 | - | CASSPGGASTYEQYF | TGTGCCAGCAGCCCAGGAGGGGCATCAACCTACGAGCAGTACTTC
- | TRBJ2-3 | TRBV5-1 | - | CASSLSQSTDTQYF | TGCGCCAGCAGCTTGTCCCAGAGCACAGATACGCAGTATTTT
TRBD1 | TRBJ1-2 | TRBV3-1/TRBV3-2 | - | CASSQGLGQGKANYGYTF | TGTGCCAGCAGCCAAGGATTGGGACAGGGGAAAGCTAACTATGGCTACACCTTC
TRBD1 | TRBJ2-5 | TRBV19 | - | CASSRTGTGYDEGTQYF | TGTGCCAGTAGTAGGACCGGGACAGGCTACGACGAAGGTACCCAGTACTTC
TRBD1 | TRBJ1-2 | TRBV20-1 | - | CSASGDRRYGYTF | TGCAGTGCTAGTGGGGACAGGCGGTATGGCTACACCTTC
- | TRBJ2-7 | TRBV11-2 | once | CASSLGAWEQYF | TGTGCCAGCAGCTTAGGAGCTTGGGAGCAGTACTTC
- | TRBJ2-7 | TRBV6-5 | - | CASSLDIVDEQYF | TGTGCCAGCAGCTTGGACATCGTTGACGAGCAGTACTTC
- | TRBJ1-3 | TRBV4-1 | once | CASSSGSGNTIYF | TGCGCCAGCAGCTCCGGCTCTGGAAACACCATATATTTT
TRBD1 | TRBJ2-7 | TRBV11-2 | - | CASRLTGGLYEQYF | TGTGCCAGCAGGTTGACAGGGGGCCTCTACGAGCAGTACTTC
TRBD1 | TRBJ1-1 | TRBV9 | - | CASSSQGYTEAFF | TGTGCCAGCAGCTCACAGGGGTACACTGAAGCTTTCTTT
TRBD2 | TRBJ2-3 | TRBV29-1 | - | CSVDRAGGGTDTQYF | TGCAGCGTTGATAGGGCGGGGGGGGGCACAGATACGCAGTATTTT
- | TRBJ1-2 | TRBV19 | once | CASSVQGRNYGYTF | TGTGCCAGTAGTGTACAGGGACGTAACTATGGCTACACCTTC
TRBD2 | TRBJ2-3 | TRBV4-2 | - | CASSRATSGTDTQYF | TGTGCCAGCAGCCGGGCGACTAGCGGCACAGATACGCAGTATTTT
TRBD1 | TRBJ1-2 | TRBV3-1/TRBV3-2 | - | CASSQLDRQANYGYTF | TGTGCCAGCAGCCAGCTGGACAGGCAGGCTAACTATGGCTACACCTTC